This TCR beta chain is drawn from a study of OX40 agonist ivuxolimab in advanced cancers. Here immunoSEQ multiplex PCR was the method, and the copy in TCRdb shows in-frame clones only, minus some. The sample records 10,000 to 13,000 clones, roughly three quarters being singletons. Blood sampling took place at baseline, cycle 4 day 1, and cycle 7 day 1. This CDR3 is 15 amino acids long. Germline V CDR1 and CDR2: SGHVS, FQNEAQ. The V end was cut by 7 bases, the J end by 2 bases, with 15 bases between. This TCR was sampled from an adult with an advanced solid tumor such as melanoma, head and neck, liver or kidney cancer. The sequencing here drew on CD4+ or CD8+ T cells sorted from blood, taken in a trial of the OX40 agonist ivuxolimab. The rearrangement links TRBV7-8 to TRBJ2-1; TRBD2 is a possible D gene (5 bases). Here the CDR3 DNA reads TGTGCCAGCAACACCGTGACTACTCCCTACAATGAGCAGTTCTTC. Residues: CASNTVTTPYNEQFF.